The 10 T cell receptor beta chains below all came from one sample that was sequenced in a study of T cells after posttransplantation cyclophosphamide. Busulfan-fludarabine conditioning, marrow transplant, and cyclophosphamide on days +3 and +4 were administered. Data came from immunoSEQ multiplex PCR; TCRdb stores just in-frame clones and leaves some out. This sample carries a few thousand clones, none of them present only once. The specimen was PBMCs, collected 32 days after allogeneic stem cell transplant with posttransplant cyclophosphamide. The receptors originated from a female patient between 50 and 59 years old who received an allogeneic stem cell transplant from a related donor, was CMV-positive, and had no GVHD. The graft donor may be the source of some T cells.

This clone is medium-sized by share. This sequence joins TRBV18 and TRBJ1-1; D perhaps matches TRBD1 (5 bases). The V gene's germline CDR1 is KGHSH and CDR2 LQKENI. This CDR3 contains 14 residues. V lost 3 bases, J lost 4 bases, and 12 bases lay in between. In nucleotides, the CDR3 is TGTGCCAGCTCACCCCTTGGGACTGGCACTGAAGCTTTCTTT. It codes for CASSPLGTGTEAFF.

This clone came up many times. The CDR3 sequence: CASSPRALGLLSGNTIYF. The CDR3 DNA sequence: TGTGCCAGCAGCCCAAGAGCTCTGGGACTTCTCTCTGGAAACACCATATATTTT. The V and J genes are TRBV4-2 and TRBJ1-3, with D possibly being TRBD1 (5 bases). The CDR3 is 18 amino acids. Between the trimmed V and J ends, which lost 4 bases and 0 bases, there was a span of 19 bases. Germline V gives CDR1 LGHNA, CDR2 YNFKEQ.

This clone was picked up many times. The CDR3 loop reads CASSLTGVSTEAFF. For the CDR3, the DNA is TGCGCCAGCAGCTTGACAGGGGTTTCCACTGAAGCTTTCTTT. The chain employs TRBV5-1 and TRBJ1-1; TRBD1 aligns across 7 bases. The germline CDR1 and CDR2 sequences are SGHRS and YFSETQ. The CDR3 length is 14 residues. The ends lost 1 base at V and 4 bases at J; junction bases unmatched: 4.

By share, this clone ranks as medium-sized. The chain recombines TRBV19 with TRBJ1-4; D is uncertain. This CDR3 is built from 15 residues. The germline V and J ends were trimmed by 3 bases and 8 bases, with 16 bases remaining between them. CDR1 LNHDA and CDR2 SQIVND come from the germline V gene (reference sequence). CDR3 amino acids: CASSMVSAVIEKLFF. CDR3 coding DNA: TGTGCCAGTAGTATGGTCTCCGCGGTAATCGAAAAACTGTTTTTT.

This clone qualifies as medium-sized. This chain links TRBV4-3 with TRBJ2-4, with TRBD2 as a possible D gene (5 bases). Germline lookup yields CDR1 LGHNA and CDR2 YSLEER. Deletions cut 1 base from V and 15 bases from J, with 19 bases between. The CDR3 is 14 amino acids. In nucleotides, the CDR3 is TGCGCCAGCAGCCAAGCCATGCTAGGATTAGGACTGTACTTC. This translates into CASSQAMLGLGLYF.

By sample fraction, this clone is medium-sized. The V and J genes are TRBV19 and TRBJ2-6; 9 bases are shared with TRBD1. The trim removed 2 bases at V and 11 bases at J, leaving 7 bases unmatched. This CDR3 has 15 amino acids. Germline assignment: CDR1 LNHDA and CDR2 SQIVND (reference sequence). The CDR3 nucleotides read TGTGCCAGTAGTATAACGGGACAGGGCTCATACGTCCTGACTTTC. This sequence encodes CASSITGQGSYVLTF.

This clone was counted ten times or more. The J gene is TRBJ2-7, the V gene TRBV27, with D perhaps matching TRBD1 or TRBD2 (5 bases each). V dropped 0 bases and J dropped 4 bases, with 10 bases sitting between them. The germline V gene encodes CDR1 MNHEY and CDR2 SMNVEV (reference sequence). This CDR3 contains 14 residues. CDR3 coding DNA: TGTGCCAGCAGTTTATCGAGGGGCAGTTACGAGCAGTACTTC. This gives the protein CASSLSRGSYEQYF.

By share, this clone counts as medium-sized. The chain links TRBV12-3 or TRBV12-4 to TRBJ2-1, with 8 bases that match TRBD2. The CDR3 consists of 16 residues. The V segment lost 3 bases and the J segment 0 bases; nucleotides outside the gene matches: 4. CDR3: CASSFLAGNSYNEQFF. The CDR3 nucleotides are TGTGCCAGCAGTTTTTTAGCGGGAAACTCCTACAATGAGCAGTTCTTC.

This clone has just a few counts. V is TRBV13 and J is TRBJ1-6; the D gene is possibly TRBD1 (6 bases). The CDR3 spans 16 residues. From germline, CDR1 is PRHDT and CDR2 FYEKMQ (reference sequence). Trimming stripped 4 bases from V and 2 bases from J, with 12 bases between. The CDR3 bases are TGTGCCAGCAGCTCCAATGGACAGACCTATAATTCACCCCTCCACTTT. It is translated as CASSSNGQTYNSPLHF.

By share, this clone counts as medium-sized. The chain has TRBV10-2 and TRBJ2-5; 16 nucleotides line up with TRBD2. The CDR3 runs 17 residues. The V segment lost 5 bases and the J segment 5 bases; nucleotides outside the gene matches: 8. Germline CDR1 WSHSY, CDR2 SAAADI. The CDR3 reads CASSPGTSGRAQETQYF. The CDR3 DNA follows: TGCGCCAGCAGTCCCGGGACTAGCGGGAGGGCCCAGGAGACCCAGTACTTC.